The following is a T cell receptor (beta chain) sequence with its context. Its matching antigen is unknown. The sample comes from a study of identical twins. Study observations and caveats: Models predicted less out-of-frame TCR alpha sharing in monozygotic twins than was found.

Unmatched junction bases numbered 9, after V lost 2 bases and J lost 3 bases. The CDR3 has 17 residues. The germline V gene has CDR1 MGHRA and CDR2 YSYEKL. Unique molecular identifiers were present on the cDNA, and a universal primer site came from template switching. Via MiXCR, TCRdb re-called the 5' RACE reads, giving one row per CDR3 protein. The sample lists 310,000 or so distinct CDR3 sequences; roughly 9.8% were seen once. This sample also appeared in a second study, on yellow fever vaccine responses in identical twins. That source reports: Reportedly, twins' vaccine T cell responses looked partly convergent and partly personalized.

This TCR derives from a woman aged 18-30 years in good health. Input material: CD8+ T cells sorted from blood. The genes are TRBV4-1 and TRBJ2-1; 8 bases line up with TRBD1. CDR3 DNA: TGCGCCAGCAGCCAACAAGGACAGGGTGGGTACTACAATGAGCAGTTCTTC. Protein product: CASSQQGQGGYYNEQFF.